The 3 T cell receptor beta chains given below trace back to one sample, sequenced in a study of blood T cell repertoires in COVID-19. Data came from immunoSEQ multiplex PCR; TCRdb stores just in-frame clones and leaves some out. The repertoire has around 220,000 clones, 80% to 85% of them found once; the top ten carry 6.8%. Sequenced input: PBMCs or T cells enriched from blood (not recorded which). The receptor source for this set is a woman between 35 and 50 years old who had recovered from COVID-19.

The sample holds a few counts of this clone. For the CDR3, the DNA is TGTGCCAGCAGTTACTCCCCGACTGAATTCACCTACGAGCAGTACTTC. Encoded protein: CASSYSPTEFTYEQYF. This rearrangement joins TRBV6-5 to TRBJ2-7; D is ambiguous. Germline-derived CDR1 and CDR2 are MNHEY and SVGAGI. This CDR3 is 16 amino acids long. V shed 0 bases and J shed 2 bases, with 14 bases lying between them.

This clone was picked up one time. The chain has TRBV5-1 and TRBJ2-5; 10 positions match TRBD2. This CDR3 comprises 16 residues. CDR1 and CDR2 (germline): SGHRS, YFSETQ. The ends lost 3 bases at V and 0 bases at J; junction bases unmatched: 5. CDR3 in DNA: TGCGCCAGCAGCTGGGGACTAGCGACCTACCAAGAGACCCAGTACTTC. Protein: CASSWGLATYQETQYF.

The CDR3 nucleotides read TGTGCCTGGAGTGCAGGGCCGTATGAGCAGTTCTTC. It yields the protein CAWSAGPYEQFF. J is TRBJ2-1 and V is TRBV30; a possible D gene is TRBD1 (5 bases). Germline lookup yields CDR1 GTSNPN and CDR2 SVGIG (reference sequence). Trimming pared 1 base from V and 8 bases from J, leaving 9 bases between. The CDR3 loop spans 12 amino acids.